The 22 T cell receptor beta chains below were found in one sample sequenced in a study of immune reconstitution after stem cell transplant in scleroderma. TCRdb passed the RT-PCR reads through MiXCR, listing each CDR3 protein once. This sample has more than 4,500 distinct CDR3 sequences, with around 8.5% found just once. This sample was gathered before or after autologous hematopoietic stem cell transplantation (not recorded which). The receptor set was obtained from a male donor with systemic sclerosis.

V is TRBV29-1 and J is TRBJ2-7; unclear D gene. This CDR3 has 12 residues. V was shortened by 6 bases and J by 6 bases, with 15 bases between the two germline ends. Germline CDR1 and CDR2: SQVTM and ANQGSEA. The CDR3 DNA sequence: TGCAGCGTCGATCTACTTGGGCGCGAGCAGTACTTC. It specifies CSVDLLGREQYF.

The rearrangement links TRBV4-2 to TRBJ1-1, with D unclear. Germline values: CDR1 LGHNA, CDR2 YNFKEQ. V was cut by 0 bases and J by 7 bases, with 9 bases left in between. The CDR3 covers 13 residues. The CDR3 bases are TGTGCCAGCAGCCAAGAACCCAGGCTTGAAGCTTTCTTT. It yields the protein CASSQEPRLEAFF.

This clonotype is medium-sized. The chain links TRBV11-2 to TRBJ2-3, with D possibly being TRBD2 (5 bases). The CDR3 spans 16 residues. CDR1 is SGHAT and CDR2 is FQNNGV in the germline V gene. The V end was cut by 5 bases, the J end by 3 bases, with 18 bases between. The CDR3 DNA reads as TGTGCCAGCAGCCCAGCCAGTGGGCGGGCAACAGATACGCAGTATTTT. Amino acid sequence: CASSPASGRATDTQYF.

This clonotype was counted a few times. The rearrangement joins TRBV2 to TRBJ2-5, with D possibly being TRBD1 (5 bases). Germline CDR1 reads SNHLY; CDR2 reads FYNNEI. The CDR3 consists of 10 residues. The V end was cut by 7 bases, the J end by 5 bases, with 5 bases between. The CDR3 is CASKGETQYF. In DNA form, the CDR3 reads TGTGCCAGCAAGGGGGAGACCCAGTACTTC.

The chain couples TRBV5-1 to TRBJ2-1; 14 nucleotides line up with TRBD2. CDR3 length: 16 residues. Germline CDR1 is SGHRS and CDR2 is YFSETQ. J gave up 9 bases and V 3 bases, and 8 bases lay outside the gene matches. In nucleotides, the CDR3 is TGCGCCAGCAGCTCGACAAAGACTAGCGGGAGGGGTGAGCAGTTCTTC. As protein: CASSSTKTSGRGEQFF.

This clonotype occurred a few times. The chain has TRBV6-1 and TRBJ2-1; 8 positions match TRBD1. The CDR3 is made up of 14 amino acids. With 7 bases clipped from V and 9 bases from J, the junction kept 11 bases outside the gene matches. Germline V lookup: CDR1 MNHNS, CDR2 SASEGT. The CDR3 region is CASTPGQGLGEQFF. The DNA for the CDR3 is TGTGCCAGCACCCCCGGACAGGGTCTGGGTGAGCAGTTCTTC.

This clonotype ranks as medium-sized. The gene calls are TRBV20-1 and TRBJ1-2; TRBD1 might be the D (5 bases). V gave up 0 bases and J gave up 3 bases, with 20 bases separating them. Per the germline V gene, CDR1 is DFQATT and CDR2 is SNEGSKA (reference sequence). This CDR3 has 17 amino acids. CDR3 residues: CSARDLRTARGDYGYTF. The CDR3 DNA reads TGCAGTGCTAGAGATCTCCGGACGGCGAGGGGCGACTATGGCTACACCTTC.

V gene TRBV12-3 or TRBV12-4 combines with J gene TRBJ1-1; D is possibly TRBD1 (6 bases). The length of the CDR3 is 14 residues. The V and J ends lost 4 bases and 0 bases respectively, with 9 bases between them. The CDR3 loop reads CASSYGDMNTEAFF. In DNA, the CDR3 is TGTGCCAGCAGTTATGGGGACATGAACACTGAAGCTTTCTTT.

The V gene is TRBV7-3, the J gene TRBJ2-2, with 9 bases that match TRBD1. Per germline, CDR1 SGHTA and CDR2 FQGTGA. This CDR3 spans 15 amino acids. The V segment lost 5 bases and the J segment 5 bases; nucleotides outside the gene matches: 6. DNA of the CDR3: TGTGCCAGCAGCCGGGGACAGGGTTGGACCGGGGAGCTGTTTTTT. Translation: CASSRGQGWTGELFF.

This clonotype has only a few counts. The rearrangement links TRBV10-3 to TRBJ2-1; tentatively, D is TRBD2 (8 bases). V was cut by 10 bases and J by 7 bases, with 17 bases left in between. The CDR3 runs 13 residues. Per germline, CDR1 ENHRY and CDR2 SYGVKD. CDR3 amino acids: CATREGAGNEQFF. The DNA for the CDR3 is TGTGCCACCCGGGAGGGGGCGGGTAATGAGCAGTTCTTC.

This clonotype counts as medium-sized (0.01 to 0.1%). The rearrangement links TRBV29-1 to TRBJ1-2; 7 nucleotides agree with TRBD1. CDR1 is SQVTM and CDR2 is ANQGSEA in the germline V gene. The CDR3 contains 11 residues. V lost 7 bases to trimming and J lost 7 bases; unmatched junction nucleotides: 6. The CDR3 loop is CSGKGTAGYTF. The CDR3 DNA reads as TGCAGCGGCAAAGGGACAGCTGGCTACACCTTC.

The genes are TRBV5-6 and TRBJ2-3; TRBD2 aligns across 8 bases. V trimming: 2 bases; J trimming: 6 bases; junction bases outside the gene matches: 14. The germline V gene has CDR1 SGHDT and CDR2 YYEEEE. This CDR3 comprises 17 residues. CDR3 DNA sequence: TGTGCCAGCAGCTTCATAGCGGGAAGCACTACGAGGGATACGCAGTATTTT. Translation gives CASSFIAGSTTRDTQYF.

Sample share makes this clonotype medium-sized. CDR3 protein: CSAHPASGLQETQYF. In nucleotides, the CDR3 is TGCAGTGCCCACCCGGCTAGCGGTTTACAAGAGACCCAGTACTTC. This chain uses TRBV20-1 with TRBJ2-5, with 7 bases that match TRBD2. The CDR3 runs to 15 residues. The germline V gene has CDR1 DFQATT and CDR2 SNEGSKA (reference sequence). Unmatched junction bases numbered 12, after V lost 6 bases and J lost 2 bases.

This clonotype has just a few counts. The chain combines TRBV5-1 with TRBJ2-1, with 8 nucleotides matching TRBD2. The CDR3 has 17 residues. V lost 0 bases, J lost 5 bases, and 10 bases stayed unmatched. Per germline, CDR1 SGHRS and CDR2 YFSETQ. CDR3 nucleotides: TGCGCCAGCAGCTTGGAGTGGGCACTAGCGGCTCACAATGAGCAGTTCTTC. Its translation: CASSLEWALAAHNEQFF.

This clonotype is labeled as medium-sized. The V gene is TRBV29-1, the J gene TRBJ2-5, with D possibly TRBD2 on 5 matching bases. This CDR3 is built from 14 residues. CDR1 and CDR2 (germline): SQVTM, ANQGSEA. The V and J ends lost 4 bases and 1 base respectively, with 13 bases between them. The DNA for the CDR3 is TGCAGCGTTGCGATGTTGGCGGGCCAAGAGACCCAGTACTTC. Amino acids: CSVAMLAGQETQYF.

CDR3 sequence reads: CASNGRGSYNEQFF. The CDR3, as DNA: TGTGCCAGCAATGGGCGGGGGTCCTACAATGAGCAGTTCTTC. The chain joins TRBV6-6 to TRBJ2-1, with 7 bases that match TRBD2. Germline V CDR1 and CDR2: MNHNY, SVGAGI (reference sequence). This CDR3 comprises 14 residues. The J segment lost 1 base and the V segment lost 7 bases, leaving 4 bases of the junction unmatched.

There are a few counts of this clonotype. The chain joins TRBV5-1 to TRBJ2-7; unclear D gene. There are 13 residues in the CDR3. The germline V gene encodes CDR1 SGHRS and CDR2 YFSETQ. Trimming cost V 0 bases and J 3 bases, with 7 bases left between them. This CDR3 reads CASSLVGNYEQYF. CDR3 nucleotide sequence: TGCGCCAGCAGCTTGGTAGGGAACTACGAGCAGTACTTC. The complete variable domain, with remaining parts taken from reference TRBV5-1 and TRBJ2-7, reads KAGVTQTPRYLIKTRGQQVTLSCSPISGHRSVSWYQQTPGQGLQFLFEYFSETQRNKGNFPGRFSGRQFSNSRSEMNVSTLELGDSALYLCASSLVGNYEQYFGPGTRLTVT.

The gene calls are TRBV30 and TRBJ2-1, with D unresolved. The CDR3 covers 11 residues. V was shortened by 4 bases and J by 9 bases, with 10 bases between the two germline ends. CDR1 GTSNPN and CDR2 SVGIG come from the germline V gene (reference sequence). The CDR3 loop is CAWTASVEQFF. CDR3 DNA sequence: TGTGCCTGGACAGCGAGTGTTGAGCAGTTCTTC.

The chain joins TRBV20-1 to TRBJ2-7, with 8 positions matching TRBD1. The J segment lost 0 bases and the V segment lost 0 bases, leaving 4 bases of the junction unmatched. The CDR3 is 15 amino acids. Per germline, CDR1 DFQATT and CDR2 SNEGSKA (reference sequence). In DNA form, the CDR3 reads TGCAGTGCTAGAGATGGACAGGGAAGCTCCTACGAGCAGTACTTC. Its translation is CSARDGQGSSYEQYF.

Sample share makes this clonotype medium-sized. V usage is TRBV18 and J usage is TRBJ1-3, with D perhaps TRBD1 (5 bases). This CDR3 is 14 amino acids long. V was cut by 3 bases and J by 5 bases, with 11 bases left in between. CDR1 is KGHSH and CDR2 is LQKENI in the germline V gene. The DNA for the CDR3 is TGTGCCAGCTCACCTGGAGACAGCAGAAACACCATATATTTT. Translation: CASSPGDSRNTIYF.

DNA for the CDR3: TGTGCCAGCAGCCGGGAGGGGAACACCGGGGAGCTGTTTTTT. The encoded protein is CASSREGNTGELFF. This chain links TRBV7-2 with TRBJ2-2, with TRBD2 matching over 8 bases. The CDR3 spans 14 residues. Germline V CDR1 and CDR2: SGHTA, FQGNSA. V dropped 5 bases and J dropped 1; count of bases not matched to a gene: 0.

By frequency in the sample, this clonotype is medium-sized. The V and J genes are TRBV2 and TRBJ2-1, with D hard to call. With 10 bases removed from V and 1 base from J, the gap between germline ends came to 8 bases. Germline CDR1 and CDR2: SNHLY and FYNNEI. The CDR3 runs to 12 residues. CDR3 loop: CAIRVSYNEQFF. The CDR3 bases are TGTGCCATCCGGGTTTCCTACAATGAGCAGTTCTTC.